What follows are 18 T cell receptor beta chains derived from one specimen sequenced in a study of T cells in Graves' hyperthyroidism and ophthalmopathy. Amplification of TCR beta CDR3 regions was performed using RNA transcripts as template. HTBI primers were used for first-round RT-PCR of the TCR CDR3. MiXCR, applied by TCRdb to the multiplex PCR reads, yields one record per CDR3 protein. The repertoire includes 500,000 to 600,000 distinct CDR3 sequences, less than 20% of them detected once, and roughly 44% sits in the top ten. Sequencing used blood. Receptors were obtained from a man in his forties with Graves' ophthalmopathy.

In this sample, this clonotype turned up many times. The V gene is TRBV28, the J gene TRBJ2-7; 12 bases align to TRBD1. J was trimmed by 5 bases and V by 2 bases; bases with no gene match: 4. There are 15 residues in the CDR3. Germline-derived CDR1 and CDR2 are MDHEN and SYDVKM. CDR3 nucleotides: TGTGCCAGCAGTTTACCGGGACAGGGGGCACACGAGCAGTACTTC. Its translation is CASSLPGQGAHEQYF.

The sample holds many counts of this clonotype. The V and J genes are TRBV7-9 and TRBJ2-1, with a possible D match to TRBD2 (6 bases). This CDR3 comprises 12 residues. CDR1 is SEHNR, CDR2 FQNEAQ, per germline (reference sequence). V was clipped by 4 bases and J by 10 bases, with 11 bases between them. The CDR3: CASSSRGMEQFF. The CDR3, as DNA: TGTGCCAGCAGCTCCCGGGGGATGGAGCAGTTCTTC.

This clonotype has a count of ten or more. This chain connects TRBV12-3 or TRBV12-4 to TRBJ1-5; 8 bases agree with TRBD1. The CDR3 sequence is 13 residues long. The V segment lost 5 bases and the J segment 9 bases; nucleotides outside the gene matches: 6. CDR3: CASSPDRDWPQHF. In DNA form, the CDR3 reads TGTGCCAGCAGTCCGGACAGGGACTGGCCCCAGCATTTT.

This clonotype was counted only a few times. J is TRBJ2-1 and V is TRBV6-1, with D perhaps being TRBD1 or TRBD2 (5 bases each). The germline CDR1 and CDR2 sequences are MNHNS and SASEGT. Between the trimmed V and J ends, which lost 6 bases and 6 bases, there was a span of 18 bases. The CDR3 extends over 15 amino acids. CDR3 bases: TGTGCCAGCAGGGCAGGTCGAGGGGCCGGCAATGAGCAGTTCTTC. Translation gives CASRAGRGAGNEQFF.

This chain connects TRBV29-1 to TRBJ1-2; 8 bases align to TRBD1. The CDR3 spans 15 residues. Trimming cost V 2 bases and J 1 base; bases outside gene matches: 6. The germline V gene has CDR1 SQVTM and CDR2 ANQGSEA. CDR3 in DNA: TGCAGCGTTGAACGAAGTGGACAGGGTAACTATGGCTACACCTTC. This codes for CSVERSGQGNYGYTF.

Ten or more counts support this clonotype. V is TRBV11-2 and J is TRBJ2-1; 8 bases fit TRBD1. Trimming cost V 5 bases and J 7 bases; bases outside gene matches: 4. There are 13 residues in the CDR3. Germline loops: CDR1 SGHAT, CDR2 FQNNGV. The CDR3 is CASSLDRVNEQFF. As DNA, the CDR3 is TGTGCCAGCAGCCTGGACAGGGTGAATGAGCAGTTCTTC.

V usage is TRBV28 and J usage is TRBJ1-5; maybe TRBD1 (6 bases). The germline V gene encodes CDR1 MDHEN and CDR2 SYDVKM. V dropped 7 bases and J dropped 3 bases, with 19 bases sitting between them. CDR3 length: 16 residues. CDR3 in amino acids: CASIGGGGGLNQPQHF. CDR3 nucleotide sequence: TGTGCCAGCATTGGAGGAGGAGGGGGACTCAATCAGCCCCAGCATTTT.

The chain uses TRBV7-2 and TRBJ1-4; 9 positions match TRBD1. The trim removed 4 bases at V and 4 bases at J, leaving 7 bases unmatched. Germline values: CDR1 SGHTA, CDR2 FQGNSA. The CDR3 runs 16 residues. The CDR3 DNA reads TGTGCCAGCAGCTCACTTCCGGGACAGGGTAATGAAAAACTGTTTTTT. Translation gives CASSSLPGQGNEKLFF.

For the CDR3, the DNA is TGTGCCAGCAGTGCCCAGGGAGGGTCCTACAATGAGCAGTTCTTC. Amino acid sequence: CASSAQGGSYNEQFF. The chain carries TRBV6-2 or TRBV6-3 and TRBJ2-1, with TRBD2 matching 7 bases. The CDR3 totals 15 residues. V shed 5 bases, J shed 1 base, and the junction held 5 bases outside the gene matches. The germline CDR1 and CDR2 sequences are MNHEY and SVGEGT.

This clonotype was recorded a few times. The V gene is TRBV6-1, the J gene TRBJ1-2; 9 bases are shared with TRBD1. The CDR3 covers 15 residues. J was trimmed by 8 bases and V by 5 bases; bases with no gene match: 12. Germline V gene data show CDR1 as MNHNS and CDR2 as SASEGT. The CDR3 spells CASSKLQGAKSGYTF. The DNA for the CDR3 is TGTGCCAGCAGTAAGTTACAGGGGGCGAAGAGCGGCTACACCTTC.

Only a few counts were recorded for this clonotype. The CDR3 reads CASGGRAGDTQYF. The CDR3 bases are TGTGCCAGCGGCGGGAGGGCCGGGGATACGCAGTATTTT. The J gene is TRBJ2-3, the V gene TRBV7-8; TRBD2 agrees at 9 bases. This CDR3 has 13 residues. The germline CDR1 and CDR2 sequences are SGHVS and FQNEAQ. The V and J ends lost 8 bases and 6 bases, in that order; junction bases with no gene match: 6. The full variable domain, completed using reference TRBV7-8 and TRBJ2-3, is GAGVSQSPRYKVAKRGQDVALRCDPISGHVSLFWYQQALGQGPEFLTYFQNEAQLDKSGLPSDRFFAERPEGSVSTLKIQRTQQEDSAVYLCASGGRAGDTQYFGPGTRLTVL.

The chain carries TRBV28 and TRBJ2-3; 15 nucleotides agree with TRBD2. V shed 7 bases, J shed 9 bases, and the junction held 8 bases outside the gene matches. Germline V lookup: CDR1 MDHEN, CDR2 SYDVKM. This CDR3 has 15 amino acids. CDR3 amino acids: CASTARTSGRATQYF. For the CDR3, the DNA is TGTGCCAGCACCGCCCGGACTAGCGGGAGGGCCACGCAGTATTTT. The full variable domain, rest sourced from reference TRBV28 and TRBJ2-3, is DVKVTQSSRYLVKRTGEKVFLECVQDMDHENMFWYRQDPGLGLRLIYFSYDVKMKEKGDIPEGYSVSREKKERFSLILESASTNQTSMYLCASTARTSGRATQYFGPGTRLTVL.

This clonotype has just a few counts. The chain recombines TRBV6-1 with TRBJ2-2; D remains ambiguous. The germline CDR1 and CDR2 sequences are MNHNS and SASEGT. CDR3 length: 12 residues. The V and J ends lost 7 bases and 6 bases respectively, with 9 bases between them. CDR3 in DNA: TGTGCCAGCACCCCGTATTCCGGGGAGCTGTTTTTT. Its translation: CASTPYSGELFF.

This clonotype was seen only a few times. This chain links TRBV20-1 with TRBJ1-5; 9 nucleotides line up with TRBD1. The V gene end was trimmed by 6 bases and the J gene end by 0 bases; junction bases not matched to a gene: 6. Per the germline V gene, CDR1 is DFQATT and CDR2 is SNEGSKA (reference sequence). The CDR3 covers 15 residues. The CDR3 DNA reads as TGCAGTGCCGGGGGGGGACAGGGTAGCAATCAGCCCCAGCATTTT. Amino acids: CSAGGGQGSNQPQHF.

The rearrangement links TRBV5-1 to TRBJ2-7; D not resolved. V lost 4 bases and J 3 bases, leaving 17 bases between the germline ends. The germline V gene has CDR1 SGHRS and CDR2 YFSETQ. The CDR3 extends over 15 amino acids. The chain's CDR3 is CASSPKNWGSYEQYF. In nucleotides, the CDR3 is TGCGCCAGCAGCCCAAAAAATTGGGGTAGCTACGAGCAGTACTTC.

This clonotype has a count of ten or more. The gene calls are TRBV20-1 and TRBJ2-3; 11 positions agree with TRBD2. The CDR3 contains 14 residues. The germline CDR1 and CDR2 sequences are DFQATT and SNEGSKA (reference sequence). The J segment lost 4 bases and the V segment lost 2 bases, leaving 2 bases of the junction unmatched. The CDR3 region has the DNA TGCAGTGCTAGACTAGCGGGGGGATCAGATACGCAGTATTTT. This codes for CSARLAGGSDTQYF.

This chain joins TRBV4-1 and TRBJ1-1; 8 nucleotides match TRBD1. Germline values: CDR1 MGHRA, CDR2 YSYEKL. The CDR3 has 16 residues. V trimming: 1 base; J trimming: 1 base; junction bases outside the gene matches: 5. The CDR3 protein is CASSQGTGNSNTEAFF. For the CDR3, the DNA is TGCGCCAGCAGCCAAGGGACAGGGAATTCGAACACTGAAGCTTTCTTT.

This clonotype occurred many times. The rearrangement joins TRBV18 to TRBJ2-1; 7 positions agree with TRBD1. V gave up 3 bases and J gave up 3 bases; unmatched junction bases: 11. Germline CDR1 is KGHSH and CDR2 is LQKENI. The CDR3 is 17 amino acids. CDR3 residues: CASSPWATGRFYNEQFF. CDR3 nucleotide sequence: TGTGCCAGCTCACCCTGGGCGACAGGGAGATTCTACAATGAGCAGTTCTTC. Filled out from reference TRBV18 and TRBJ2-1, the complete variable domain reads NAGVMQNPRHLVRRRGQEARLRCSPMKGHSHVYWYRQLPEEGLKFMVYLQKENIIDESGMPKERFSAEFPKEGPSILRIQQVVRGDSAAYFCASSPWATGRFYNEQFFGPGTRLTVL.